The clone carrying this T cell receptor beta chain was seen only a few times. MiXCR was run by TCRdb on the RT-PCR reads, yielding one entry per CDR3 protein. The sample consists of 650,000 to 800,000 distinct CDR3 sequences, 11% to 15% of them appearing once. Trimming took off 5 bases at V and 2 bases at J, with 16 bases between the two ends. CDR3 length: 16 amino acids. CDR1 MNHEY and CDR2 SMNVEV come from the germline V gene (reference sequence). Sequenced material: memory CD4+ T cells from blood. The clonotype comes from a female donor in good health, serving as a healthy control. V is TRBV27 and J is TRBJ1-5; D unclear. The CDR3 protein is CASSPSPTWGNQPQHF. CDR3 in DNA: TGTGCCAGCAGTCCCTCGCCCACTTGGGGCAATCAGCCCCAGCATTTT.